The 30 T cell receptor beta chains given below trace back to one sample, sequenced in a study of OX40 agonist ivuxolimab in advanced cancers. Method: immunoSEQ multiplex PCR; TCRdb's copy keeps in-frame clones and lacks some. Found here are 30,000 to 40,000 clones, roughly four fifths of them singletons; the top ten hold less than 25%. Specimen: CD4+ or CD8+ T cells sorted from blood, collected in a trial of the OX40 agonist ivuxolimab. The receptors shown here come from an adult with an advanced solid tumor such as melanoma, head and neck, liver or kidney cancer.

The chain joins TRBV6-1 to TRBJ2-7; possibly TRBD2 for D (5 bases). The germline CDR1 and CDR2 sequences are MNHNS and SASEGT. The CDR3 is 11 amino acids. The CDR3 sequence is CGASGMYEQYF. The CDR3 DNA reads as TGTGGGGCCAGCGGCATGTACGAGCAGTACTTC.

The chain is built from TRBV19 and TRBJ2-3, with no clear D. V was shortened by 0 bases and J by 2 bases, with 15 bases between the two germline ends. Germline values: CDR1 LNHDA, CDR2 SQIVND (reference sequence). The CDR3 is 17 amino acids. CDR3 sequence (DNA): TGTGCCAGTAGTATAGACAGAGGTAGTGTGTACACAGATACGCAGTATTTT. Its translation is CASSIDRGSVYTDTQYF.

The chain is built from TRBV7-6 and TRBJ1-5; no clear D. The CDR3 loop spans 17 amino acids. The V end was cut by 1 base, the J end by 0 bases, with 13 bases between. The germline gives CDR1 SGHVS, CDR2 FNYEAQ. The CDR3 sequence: CASSLGTTQYSNQPQHF. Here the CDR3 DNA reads TGTGCCAGCAGCTTAGGCACAACCCAGTATAGCAATCAGCCCCAGCATTTT.

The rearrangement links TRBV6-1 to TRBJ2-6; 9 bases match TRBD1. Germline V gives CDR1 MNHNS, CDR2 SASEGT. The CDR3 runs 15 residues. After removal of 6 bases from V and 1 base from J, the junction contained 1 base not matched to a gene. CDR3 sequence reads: CASRTGGSGANVLTF. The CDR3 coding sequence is TGTGCCAGCAGGACAGGGGGGTCTGGGGCCAACGTCCTGACTTTC.

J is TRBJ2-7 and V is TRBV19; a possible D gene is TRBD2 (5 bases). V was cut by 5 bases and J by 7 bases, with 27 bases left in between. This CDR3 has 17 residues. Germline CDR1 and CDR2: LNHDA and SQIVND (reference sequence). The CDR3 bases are TGTGCCAGTAGTTTCGCCATCGGAGGCCGCGACTCGGGGGAGCAGTACTTC. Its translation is CASSFAIGGRDSGEQYF.

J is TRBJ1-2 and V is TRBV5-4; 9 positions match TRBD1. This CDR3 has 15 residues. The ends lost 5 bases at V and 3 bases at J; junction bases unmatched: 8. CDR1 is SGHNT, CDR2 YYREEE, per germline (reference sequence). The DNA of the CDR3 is TGTGCCAGCAGATCCGGACAGGGGCGACACTATGGCTACACCTTC. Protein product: CASRSGQGRHYGYTF.

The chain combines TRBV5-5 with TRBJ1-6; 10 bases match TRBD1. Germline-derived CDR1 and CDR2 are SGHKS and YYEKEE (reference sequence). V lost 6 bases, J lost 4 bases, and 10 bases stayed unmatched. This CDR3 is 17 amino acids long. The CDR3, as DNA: TGTGCCAGCACCGATAGAGGGACAGGGGCGTATAATTCACCCCTCCACTTT. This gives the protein CASTDRGTGAYNSPLHF.

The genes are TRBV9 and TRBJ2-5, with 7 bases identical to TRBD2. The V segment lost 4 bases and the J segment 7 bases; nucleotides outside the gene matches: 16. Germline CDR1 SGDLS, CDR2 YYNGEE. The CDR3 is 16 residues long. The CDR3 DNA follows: TGTGCCAGCAGCCCTCGGACTAGTGAGTTTTGGTTGACCCAGTACTTC. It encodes CASSPRTSEFWLTQYF.

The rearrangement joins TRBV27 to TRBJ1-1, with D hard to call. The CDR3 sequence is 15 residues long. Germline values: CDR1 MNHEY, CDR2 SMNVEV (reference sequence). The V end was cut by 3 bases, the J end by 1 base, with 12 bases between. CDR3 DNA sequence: TGTGCCAGCAGTTTGACACCCATAGGGAACACTGAAGCTTTCTTT. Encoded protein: CASSLTPIGNTEAFF.

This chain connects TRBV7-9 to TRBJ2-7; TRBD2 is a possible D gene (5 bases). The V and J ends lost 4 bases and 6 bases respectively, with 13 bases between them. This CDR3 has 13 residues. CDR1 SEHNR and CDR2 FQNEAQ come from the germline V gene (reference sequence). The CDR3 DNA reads TGTGCCAGCAGCTCCCCCATGGCGGGCGAGCAGTACTTC. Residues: CASSSPMAGEQYF. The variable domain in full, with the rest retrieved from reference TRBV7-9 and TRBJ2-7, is DTGVSQNPRHKITKRGQNVTFRCDPISEHNRLYWYRQTLGQGPEFLTYFQNEAQLEKSRLLSDRFSAERPKGSFSTLEIQRTEQGDSAMYLCASSSPMAGEQYFGPGTRLTVT.

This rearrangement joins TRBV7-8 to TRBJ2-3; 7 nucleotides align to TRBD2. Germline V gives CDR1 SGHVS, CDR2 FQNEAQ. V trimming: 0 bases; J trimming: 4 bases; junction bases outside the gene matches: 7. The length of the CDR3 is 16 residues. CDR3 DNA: TGTGCCAGCAGCTTAGCCGCGGGAGCGGGATCAGATACGCAGTATTTT. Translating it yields CASSLAAGAGSDTQYF.

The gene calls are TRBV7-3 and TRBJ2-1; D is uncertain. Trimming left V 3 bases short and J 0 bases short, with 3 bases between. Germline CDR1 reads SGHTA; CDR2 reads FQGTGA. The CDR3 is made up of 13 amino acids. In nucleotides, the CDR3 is TGTGCCAGCAGCTTTGCCTCCTACAATGAGCAGTTCTTC. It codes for CASSFASYNEQFF.

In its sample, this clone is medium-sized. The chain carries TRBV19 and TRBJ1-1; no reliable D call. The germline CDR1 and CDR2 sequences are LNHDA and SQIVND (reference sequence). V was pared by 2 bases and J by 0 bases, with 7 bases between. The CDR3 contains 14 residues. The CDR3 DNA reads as TGTGCCAGTAGTATACATACCATGAACACTGAAGCTTTCTTT. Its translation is CASSIHTMNTEAFF.

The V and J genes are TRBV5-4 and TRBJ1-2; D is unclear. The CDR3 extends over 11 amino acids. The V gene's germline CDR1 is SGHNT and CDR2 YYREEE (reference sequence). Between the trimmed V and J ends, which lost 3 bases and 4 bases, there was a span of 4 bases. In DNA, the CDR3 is TGTGCCAGCAGCTACCTCTATGGCTACACCTTC. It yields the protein CASSYLYGYTF.

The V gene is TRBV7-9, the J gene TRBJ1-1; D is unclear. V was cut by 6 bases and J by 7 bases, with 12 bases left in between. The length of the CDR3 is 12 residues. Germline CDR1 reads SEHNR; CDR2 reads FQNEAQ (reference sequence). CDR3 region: CASRSVQDEAFF. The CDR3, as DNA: TGTGCCAGCAGATCTGTCCAGGATGAAGCTTTCTTT.

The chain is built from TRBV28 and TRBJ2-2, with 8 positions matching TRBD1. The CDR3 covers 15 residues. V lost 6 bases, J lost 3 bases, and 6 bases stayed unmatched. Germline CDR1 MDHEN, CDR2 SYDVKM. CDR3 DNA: TGTGCCAGCAGAGCAGGGGGCGATCACACCGGGGAGCTGTTTTTT. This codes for CASRAGGDHTGELFF.

CDR3 region: CASSQGQGAYEQYF. Here the CDR3 DNA reads TGCGCCAGCAGCCAAGGGCAGGGGGCCTACGAGCAGTACTTC. The gene calls are TRBV4-1 and TRBJ2-7; 7 bases are shared with TRBD1. With 1 base clipped from V and 2 bases from J, the junction kept 2 bases outside the gene matches. Germline V gene data show CDR1 as MGHRA and CDR2 as YSYEKL. The CDR3 totals 14 residues.

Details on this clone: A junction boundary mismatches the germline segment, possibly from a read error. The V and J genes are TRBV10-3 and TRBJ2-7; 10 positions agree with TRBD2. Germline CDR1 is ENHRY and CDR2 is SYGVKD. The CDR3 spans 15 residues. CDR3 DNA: TGTGCCAGCAGTTACTCTTTAGCGGGAGGTCACGAGCAGTACTTC. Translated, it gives CASSYSLAGGHEQYF.

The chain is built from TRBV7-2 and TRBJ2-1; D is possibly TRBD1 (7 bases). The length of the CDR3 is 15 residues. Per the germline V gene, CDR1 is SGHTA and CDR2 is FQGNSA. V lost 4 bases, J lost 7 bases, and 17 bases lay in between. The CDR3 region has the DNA TGTGCCAGCAGCTCACTCGCAGGGGGAGGAAATGAGCAGTTCTTC. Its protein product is CASSSLAGGGNEQFF.

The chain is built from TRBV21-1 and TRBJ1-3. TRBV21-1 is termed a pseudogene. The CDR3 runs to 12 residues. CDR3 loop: CASSKRSGTIYF. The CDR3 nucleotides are TGTGCCAGCAGCAAACGTTCGGGCACCATATATTTT.

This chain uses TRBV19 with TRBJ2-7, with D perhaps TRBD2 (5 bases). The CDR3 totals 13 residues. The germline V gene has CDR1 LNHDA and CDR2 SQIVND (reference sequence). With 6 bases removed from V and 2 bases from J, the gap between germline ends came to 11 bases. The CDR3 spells CASSHGEAYEQYF. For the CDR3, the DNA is TGTGCCAGTAGCCACGGGGAAGCCTACGAGCAGTACTTC.

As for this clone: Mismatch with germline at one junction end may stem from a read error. CDR3 bases: TGTGCCAGCAGCCCCCAAGAAACGACAGCCCCAATTTTT. Translation gives CASSPQETTAPIF. The chain is built from TRBV11-2 and TRBJ1-4; possibly TRBD1 for D (5 bases). CDR1 is SGHAT and CDR2 is FQNNGV in the germline V gene. The CDR3 sequence is 13 residues long.

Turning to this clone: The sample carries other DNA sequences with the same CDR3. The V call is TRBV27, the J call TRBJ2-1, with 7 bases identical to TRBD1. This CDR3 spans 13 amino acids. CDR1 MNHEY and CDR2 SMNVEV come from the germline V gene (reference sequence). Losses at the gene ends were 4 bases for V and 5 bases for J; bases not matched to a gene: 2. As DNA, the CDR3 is TGTGCCAGCAGTTCGGGACAGCACAATGAGCAGTTCTTC. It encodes CASSSGQHNEQFF.

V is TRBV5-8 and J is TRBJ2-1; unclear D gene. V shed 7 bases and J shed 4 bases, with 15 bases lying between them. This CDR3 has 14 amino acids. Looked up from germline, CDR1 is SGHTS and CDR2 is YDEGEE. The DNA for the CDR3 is TGTGCCAGCCCCAACTTCGGCATATACAATGAGCAGTTCTTC. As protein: CASPNFGIYNEQFF. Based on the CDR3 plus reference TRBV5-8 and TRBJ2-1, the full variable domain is EAGVTQSPTHLIKTRGQQATLRCSPISGHTSVYWYQQALGLGLQFLLWYDEGEERNRGNFPPRFSGRQFPNYSSELNVNALELEDSALYLCASPNFGIYNEQFFGPGTRLTVL.

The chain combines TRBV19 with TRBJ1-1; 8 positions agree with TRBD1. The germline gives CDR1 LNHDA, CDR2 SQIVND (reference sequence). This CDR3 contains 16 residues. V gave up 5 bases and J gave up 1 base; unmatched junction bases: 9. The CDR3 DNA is TGTGCCAGTAGTTCCTTACTGACAGGGGCGAACACTGAAGCTTTCTTT. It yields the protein CASSSLLTGANTEAFF.

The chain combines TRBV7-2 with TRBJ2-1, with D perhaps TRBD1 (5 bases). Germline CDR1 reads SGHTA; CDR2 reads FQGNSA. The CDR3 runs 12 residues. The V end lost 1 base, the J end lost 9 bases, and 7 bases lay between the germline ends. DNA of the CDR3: TGTGCCAGCAGCTTAGTGACAGCTGAGCAGTTCTTC. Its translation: CASSLVTAEQFF.

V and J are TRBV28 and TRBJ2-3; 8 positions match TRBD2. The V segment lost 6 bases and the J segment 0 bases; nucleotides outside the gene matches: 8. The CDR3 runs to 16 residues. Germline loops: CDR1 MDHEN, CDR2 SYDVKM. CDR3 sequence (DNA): TGTGCCAGCAGAGGAGGGACTAGGCCTAGCACAGATACGCAGTATTTT. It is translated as CASRGGTRPSTDTQYF.

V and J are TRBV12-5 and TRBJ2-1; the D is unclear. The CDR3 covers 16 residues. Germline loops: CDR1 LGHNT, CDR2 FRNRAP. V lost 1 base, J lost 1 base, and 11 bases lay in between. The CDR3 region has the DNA TGTGCTAGTGGTTTGGGGTTGGCTGGATCCTACAATGAGCAGTTCTTC. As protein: CASGLGLAGSYNEQFF. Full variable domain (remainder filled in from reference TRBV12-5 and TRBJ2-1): DARVTQTPRHKVTEMGQEVTMRCQPILGHNTVFWYRQTMMQGLELLAYFRNRAPLDDSGMPKDRFSAEMPDATLATLKIQPSEPRDSAVYFCASGLGLAGSYNEQFFGPGTRLTVL.

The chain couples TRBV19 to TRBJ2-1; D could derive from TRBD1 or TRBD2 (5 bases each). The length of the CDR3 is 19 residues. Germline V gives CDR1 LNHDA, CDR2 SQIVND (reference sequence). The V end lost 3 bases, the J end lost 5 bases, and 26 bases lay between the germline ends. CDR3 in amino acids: CASSIRTLRVNGTHNEQFF. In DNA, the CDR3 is TGTGCCAGTAGTATTCGTACCCTGAGGGTGAACGGGACGCACAATGAGCAGTTCTTC.

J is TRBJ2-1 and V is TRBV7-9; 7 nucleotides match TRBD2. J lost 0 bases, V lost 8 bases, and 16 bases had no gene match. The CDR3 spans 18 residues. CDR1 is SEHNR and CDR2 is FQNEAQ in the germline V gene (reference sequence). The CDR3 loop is CASYEFKGGRPSYNEQFF. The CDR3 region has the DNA TGTGCCAGCTATGAGTTTAAGGGCGGGAGACCCTCCTACAATGAGCAGTTCTTC.